The 30 T cell receptor beta chains below come from one sample, sequenced in a study of T cell repertoires in aging, cancer and after chemotherapy. Multiplex touch-down PCR with TRB-A/B primers amplified rearranged V-D-J TRB sequences. TCRdb redid the calling of the multiplex PCR reads with MiXCR, one entry per CDR3 protein. Among over a thousand distinct CDR3 sequences listed, approximately 22% were seen once. Amplification of TCR beta used genomic DNA extracted from peripheral blood. Sequenced sample: blood. These receptors came from a human donor with a solid tumor.

By share, this clonotype counts as medium-sized. The chain is built from TRBV6-5 and TRBJ1-5; the D is unclear. The CDR3 contains 13 residues. Trimming stripped 0 bases from V and 10 bases from J, with 10 bases between. CDR1 is MNHEY and CDR2 is SVGAGI in the germline V gene. CDR3 loop: CASSYSGGDPQHF. The CDR3 bases are TGTGCCAGCAGTTACTCCGGCGGGGATCCCCAGCATTTT.

By proportion, this clonotype is medium-sized. This rearrangement joins TRBV5-1 to TRBJ2-3, with D possibly matching TRBD2 (6 bases). Trimming pared 5 bases from V and 0 bases from J, leaving 16 bases between. The CDR3 is 16 residues long. Germline V gives CDR1 SGHRS, CDR2 YFSETQ. CDR3 bases: TGCGCCAGCAGTCGCAGTCATGGGAGGAGCACAGATACGCAGTATTTT. Its translation: CASSRSHGRSTDTQYF.

Turning to this clonotype: This may be a read error: a much more frequent sequence differs by one nucleotide. The chain employs TRBV5-1 and TRBJ1-4; 7 nucleotides agree with TRBD1. CDR3 size: 14 residues. The trim removed 9 bases at V and 9 bases at J, leaving 14 bases unmatched. Germline V gene lookup returns CDR1 SGHRS and CDR2 YFSETQ. This CDR3 reads CATIQGQPYKKLFF. The CDR3 DNA is TGCGCCACTATCCAGGGACAGCCCTATAAAAAACTGTTTTTT.

By share, this clonotype counts as large. The chain uses TRBV11-1 and TRBJ2-2, with 7 nucleotides matching TRBD1. The germline V gene has CDR1 SGHAT and CDR2 FQDESV (reference sequence). This CDR3 comprises 14 residues. The V segment lost 7 bases and the J segment 6 bases; nucleotides outside the gene matches: 8. CDR3 protein: CASTQQGFSGELFF. The CDR3 bases are TGTGCCAGCACCCAACAGGGGTTCTCCGGGGAGCTGTTTTTT.

This clonotype is medium-sized (0.01 to 0.1%) within its sample. The rearrangement uses TRBV24-1 and TRBJ1-3, with unresolved D. Per germline, CDR1 KGHDR and CDR2 SFDVKD. V lost 8 bases, J lost 4 bases, and 11 bases lay in between. The CDR3 consists of 13 residues. CDR3 nucleotides: TGTGCCACCACAGCTCGGGAAGGAAACACCATATATTTT. It is translated as CATTAREGNTIYF.

A word on this clonotype: A much larger clone sits a single nucleotide away, making a read error possible. V usage is TRBV6-1 and J usage is TRBJ2-5; tentative D call: TRBD2 (5 bases). Trimming stripped 4 bases from V and 2 bases from J, with 14 bases between. This CDR3 region has 15 residues. The germline CDR1 and CDR2 sequences are MNHNS and SASEGT. The CDR3 here is CASSVIRTLQETQYF. CDR3 nucleotide sequence: TGTGCCAGCAGTGTAATCAGGACTTTACAAGAGACCCAGTACTTC.

This clonotype is labeled medium-sized. V is TRBV20-1 and J is TRBJ2-3; a possible D gene is TRBD2 (6 bases). CDR1 and CDR2 (germline): DFQATT, SNEGSKA (reference sequence). V was clipped by 5 bases and J by 2 bases, with 17 bases between them. The CDR3 consists of 15 residues. The CDR3 spells CSAPPTSINTDTQYF. As DNA, the CDR3 is TGCAGTGCTCCCCCGACTAGTATCAACACAGATACGCAGTATTTT.

This clonotype counts as medium-sized. The rearrangement joins TRBV29-1 to TRBJ1-1; 7 positions match TRBD1. The CDR3 runs 13 residues. In germline, CDR1 is SQVTM, CDR2 ANQGSEA. V trimming: 6 bases; J trimming: 5 bases; junction bases outside the gene matches: 9. The DNA of the CDR3 is TGCAGCGTCCTTACAGGGGTGGATACTGAAGCTTTCTTT. This translates into CSVLTGVDTEAFF.

This clonotype is classed as medium-sized. The J gene is TRBJ1-1, the V gene TRBV5-5; 9 nucleotides align to TRBD1. From germline, CDR1 is SGHKS and CDR2 YYEKEE (reference sequence). The V gene end was trimmed by 4 bases and the J gene end by 1 base; junction bases not matched to a gene: 5. The CDR3 totals 15 residues. In DNA, the CDR3 is TGTGCCAGCAGCGGGGGACAGGGCACGAACACTGAAGCTTTCTTT. Its translation: CASSGGQGTNTEAFF.

In its sample, this clonotype is medium-sized. V usage is TRBV7-2 and J usage is TRBJ2-2; TRBD2 aligns across 8 bases. Germline CDR1 reads SGHTA; CDR2 reads FQGNSA. The CDR3 runs 13 residues. The ends lost 5 bases at V and 7 bases at J; junction bases unmatched: 3. This CDR3 reads CASSPTSGGELFF. The CDR3 bases are TGTGCCAGCAGCCCCACTAGCGGCGGGGAGCTGTTTTTT.

The rearrangement links TRBV20-1 to TRBJ1-2, with D uncertain. Germline CDR1 is DFQATT and CDR2 is SNEGSKA (reference sequence). Trimming cost V 5 bases and J 4 bases, with 11 bases left between them. This CDR3 contains 12 residues. CDR3 sequence (DNA): TGCAGTGCTCCGGTACTGAGCTATGGCTACACCTTC. Translated, it gives CSAPVLSYGYTF.

By share, this clonotype ranks as large. This rearrangement joins TRBV19 to TRBJ2-1; 12 bases line up with TRBD2. Germline-derived CDR1 and CDR2 are LNHDA and SQIVND (reference sequence). The V and J ends lost 1 base and 4 bases, in that order; junction bases with no gene match: 5. The CDR3 spans 17 residues. The CDR3 protein is CASSIGTSGTKYNEQFF. The CDR3 nucleotides read TGTGCCAGTAGTATAGGGACTAGCGGGACGAAATACAATGAGCAGTTCTTC.

By share, this clonotype ranks as medium-sized (0.01 to 0.1%). The chain joins TRBV19 to TRBJ1-5, with a possible D match to TRBD1 (6 bases). CDR1 is LNHDA, CDR2 SQIVND, per germline (reference sequence). The CDR3 has 18 amino acids. Trimming pared 0 bases from V and 2 bases from J, leaving 17 bases between. The CDR3 sequence is CASSIDQGTKGRNQPQHF. DNA for the CDR3: TGTGCCAGTAGTATAGATCAGGGGACTAAGGGGCGCAATCAGCCCCAGCATTTT. The variable domain in full, with the rest retrieved from reference TRBV19 and TRBJ1-5, is DGGITQSPKYLFRKEGQNVTLSCEQNLNHDAMYWYRQDPGQGLRLIYYSQIVNDFQKGDIAEGYSVSREKKESFPLTVTSAQKNPTAFYLCASSIDQGTKGRNQPQHFGDGTRLSIL.

This clonotype is termed medium-sized. J is TRBJ2-7 and V is TRBV7-9; D not certain. V lost 4 bases, J lost 1 base, and 8 bases lay in between. The germline V gene has CDR1 SEHNR and CDR2 FQNEAQ (reference sequence). CDR3 length equals 13 residues. CDR3 amino acids: CASSSPGSYEQYF. CDR3 nucleotides: TGTGCCAGCAGCTCTCCCGGTTCCTACGAGCAGTACTTC.

This clonotype has a handful of counts. This sequence joins TRBV13 and TRBJ1-2, with D maybe TRBD1 (6 bases). Germline values: CDR1 PRHDT, CDR2 FYEKMQ (reference sequence). The CDR3 runs to 15 residues. V was clipped by 5 bases and J by 6 bases, with 19 bases between them. The CDR3 loop reads CASSLRQADDNGYTF. CDR3 bases: TGTGCCAGCAGCCTTCGACAGGCCGATGACAATGGCTACACCTTC.

By sample fraction, this clonotype is medium-sized. This sequence joins TRBV5-6 and TRBJ1-3; the D is unclear. Germline CDR1 and CDR2: SGHDT and YYEEEE. CDR3 length: 15 residues. Trimming removed 4 bases from V and 1 base from J, with 12 bases in between. CDR3 coding DNA: TGTGCCAGCAGCCTGATCCCCTGGTCTGGAAACACCATATATTTT. Translated, it gives CASSLIPWSGNTIYF.

Turning to this clonotype: This may be a read error: a much more frequent sequence differs by one nucleotide. The DNA of the CDR3 is TGTGTCAGCAGTGCCCCAGGGGGGAACACTGAAGCTTTCTTT. It specifies CVSSAPGGNTEAFF. The chain carries TRBV6-5 and TRBJ1-1, with 7 bases identical to TRBD1. The germline CDR1 and CDR2 sequences are MNHEY and SVGAGI. The CDR3 length is 14 residues.

As for this clonotype: At one of its ends the junction is not consistent with the germline gene, which may arise from a read error. The V gene is TRBV5-1, the J gene TRBJ1-4; the D gene is possibly TRBD1 (6 bases). Germline V gene data show CDR1 as SGHRS and CDR2 as YFSETQ. The CDR3 runs to 15 residues. The CDR3 DNA sequence: TGTGCCAGCAGCTTGCTGGACAGCACTAATGAAAAACTGTTTTTT. Translating it yields CASSLLDSTNEKLFF.

This clonotype appeared a few times. This chain connects TRBV4-3 to TRBJ1-1; 7 bases are shared with TRBD1. Trimming took 4 bases from V and 4 from J; bases not matched to a gene: 3. CDR1 is LGHNA, CDR2 YSLEER, per germline. There are 13 residues in the CDR3. The CDR3 loop is CASSRRQGTEAFF. The DNA for the CDR3 is TGCGCCAGCAGCCGGCGACAGGGCACTGAAGCTTTCTTT.

This clonotype is labeled as large. The gene calls are TRBV19 and TRBJ1-6, with D uncertain. CDR1 and CDR2 (germline): LNHDA, SQIVND (reference sequence). CDR3 length: 14 amino acids. Trimming stripped 4 bases from V and 5 bases from J, with 9 bases between. The CDR3 DNA reads as TGTGCCAGTAGTAAAGTTGGTGATAATTCACCCCTCCACTTT. Protein: CASSKVGDNSPLHF.

The chain links TRBV7-9 to TRBJ2-5, with a possible D match to TRBD2 (7 bases). Germline CDR1 is SEHNR and CDR2 is FQNEAQ (reference sequence). V was cut by 5 bases and J by 4 bases, with 17 bases left in between. This CDR3 region has 15 residues. CDR3 protein: CASSRHAGARETQYF. DNA for the CDR3: TGTGCCAGCAGCCGGCATGCGGGGGCGCGAGAGACCCAGTACTTC.

By sample fraction, this clonotype is medium-sized (0.01 to 0.1%). V and J are TRBV20-1 and TRBJ1-5; 7 positions match TRBD1. The CDR3 loop spans 14 amino acids. V was clipped by 1 base and J by 5 bases; unmatched bases: 5. In germline, CDR1 is DFQATT, CDR2 SNEGSKA (reference sequence). In DNA, the CDR3 is TGCAGTGCTAGAGGCGGGACAGCGTATCAGCCCCAGCATTTT. Translating it yields CSARGGTAYQPQHF.

Within the sample, this clonotype is medium-sized. The chain is built from TRBV6-1 and TRBJ2-7; TRBD1 might be the D (6 bases). V was trimmed by 6 bases and J by 2 bases, leaving 14 bases between them. Germline CDR1 MNHNS, CDR2 SASEGT. This CDR3 is built from 14 residues. Written as DNA, the CDR3 is TGTGCCAGCAGAGTTAGACAGGCCCCCTACGAGCAGTACTTC. Translation gives CASRVRQAPYEQYF.

This clonotype is categorized as medium-sized. The V and J genes are TRBV12-3 or TRBV12-4 and TRBJ1-1; TRBD1 matches at 9 bases. The CDR3 has 16 residues. V shed 2 bases and J 5 bases; nucleotides not matched to a gene: 9. CDR3 coding DNA: TGTGCCAGCAGTTTAAATCCGGGACAGGGTAGGACTGAAGCTTTCTTT. Its translation: CASSLNPGQGRTEAFF.

In the case of this clonotype: One end of the junction does not line up with germline, which may come from a read error. The genes are TRBV7-4 and TRBJ2-7; TRBD1 aligns across 9 bases. CDR1 is SGHVT, CDR2 SQSDAQ, per germline. The CDR3 sequence is 16 residues long. CDR3 sequence reads: CASSATGTGYSYVQYF. CDR3 nucleotide sequence: TGTGCCAGCAGCGCGACCGGGACAGGGTATTCCTACGTGCAGTACTTC.

By sample share, this clonotype is medium-sized. DNA of the CDR3: TGTGCCAGCAGCGTAACGTCAGGGGCTGGGGCCAACGTCCTGACTTTC. It specifies CASSVTSGAGANVLTF. The V and J genes are TRBV9 and TRBJ2-6, with D perhaps matching TRBD1 (6 bases). CDR1 SGDLS and CDR2 YYNGEE come from the germline V gene. The CDR3 loop spans 16 amino acids. Trimming took off 1 base at V and 2 bases at J, with 10 bases between the two ends.

V is TRBV2 and J is TRBJ1-5; possible D gene TRBD1, 5 bases. Trimming took off 10 bases at V and 3 bases at J, with 13 bases between the two ends. The CDR3 contains 13 residues. Germline-derived CDR1 and CDR2 are SNHLY and FYNNEI. CDR3 in amino acids: CATKGETNQPQHF. In DNA, the CDR3 is TGTGCCACCAAAGGGGAAACCAATCAGCCCCAGCATTTT.

This clonotype is large within its sample. The V call is TRBV6-2 or TRBV6-3, the J call TRBJ2-6; D is ambiguous. Germline V CDR1 and CDR2: MNHEY, SVGEGT. The ends were cut back, 2 bases at V and 5 bases at J, with 10 bases in the middle. The CDR3 spans 15 residues. CDR3 bases: TGTGCCAGCAGTTACCTCGACTCGAGGGCCAACGTCCTGACTTTC. Amino acids: CASSYLDSRANVLTF.

In its sample, this clonotype ranks as large. The gene calls are TRBV19 and TRBJ1-2, with 9 positions matching TRBD1. Germline V gene sequence: CDR1 LNHDA, CDR2 SQIVND (reference sequence). Trimming cost V 9 bases and J 5 bases; bases outside gene matches: 10. This CDR3 comprises 14 residues. For the CDR3, the DNA is TGTGCCAGCTCGATGACAGGGGGAACTTATGGCTACACCTTC. Translation gives CASSMTGGTYGYTF.

This clonotype is categorized as medium-sized. The chain carries TRBV5-6 and TRBJ2-7; D gene unclear. CDR3 size: 14 residues. From germline, CDR1 is SGHDT and CDR2 YYEEEE. Trimming left V 3 bases short and J 2 bases short, with 12 bases between. The CDR3 coding sequence is TGTGCCAGCAGCTCCGGCAGAACCACCTACGAGCAGTACTTC. It yields the protein CASSSGRTTYEQYF.